The sequence of this TCR beta chain was determined in a study of shared clonotypes between healthy human individuals (dated by TCRdb to 2018 to 2021). Study-wide context: A couple of women and three men aged 18 to 49 years were included in the cohort. Each donor's leukapheresis produced roughly between about 0.9 and 9.5 billion PBMCs. To increase sequencing depth and limit assay-specific biases, TCR repertoire library preparation and sequencing were carried out by different laboratories using diverse techniques. For each donor, three plates each were used for CD4 naive and CD4 memory, two plates were used for CD8 naive, and one plate was used for CD8 memory. Blood TCR repertoires of four to six healthy adults were deeply sequenced to estimate repertoire size and the extent of clonotype sharing between individuals.

Using the deep immunoSEQ assay, TCR CDR3 regions were amplified from genomic DNA by multiplex PCR. Genomic DNA extracted from each cell subset was distributed evenly over all wells of several immunoSEQ 96-well plates, and each plate served as one replicate. For sorted subsets, each replicate PCR was loaded with approximately 0.2 ug genomic DNA, equivalent to about 33,000 T cell genomes. Purified libraries were measured with a Qubit 3.0 fluorometer, size-checked on a Bioanalyzer 2100, and measured again with the KAPA Library Quantification kit. Every immunoSEQ 96-well plate was sequenced on a separate single-read 150-cycle Illumina NextSeq 550 flow cell. Turning to the authors' computational methods: Because only junctional sequences without quality scores were contained in the immunoSEQ output, filtering matching that applied to full-length reads could not be performed. Sequences were annotated with PyIR, a Python wrapper for IgBLAST v1.9, using IMGT germline references to assign V/J genes and CDR3. Reads were removed for weak V/J assignments (E-value above 1e-6), missing CDR3, stop codons, out-of-frame junctions, or ambiguous translated residues. V3J clonotypes were defined as sequences sharing an identical inferred V gene, J gene, and CDR3 amino acid sequence. The percentage overlap between two repertoires was calculated by dividing the number of shared unique clonotypes by the size of the smaller repertoire. Richness of each repertoire was evaluated using RTK rarefaction, the Chao1 estimator, and Recon v2.1 estimates of unobserved clonotypes. OLGA was used to compute generation probabilities for all TCRbeta clonotypes that the gDNA method yielded from a handful of donors. Imported from immuneACCESS, the table was reduced by TCRdb to in-frame sequences with V and J called. These copies leave out some clones; in studies compared against another copy, an unresolved V gene accounts for under half, and the cause of the remainder is not known. V and J calls and clone size are those listed in that table; D and trimming were worked out from the DNA. This sample gives a few million clones in total; approximately 92% of them show up just once. The top ten clones comprise about 1.7% of the sample.

CD8 naive samples were obtained by positive selection for CCR7 among CD45RO-negative cells, yielding a CD45RA+CCR7+ population from which TemRA cells were excluded. The donors were healthy, HIV-negative adults with no recently reported acute infections or vaccinations. Every donor was a Caucasian adult living in Nashville, Tennessee, USA. After blood collection by leukapheresis, PBMCs were isolated using Ficoll-Histopaque density gradient centrifugation and then cryopreserved in the vapor phase of liquid nitrogen. Analytical flow cytometry was used to check the purity and quantity of each magnetically sorted T cell population. Each sorted fraction had its genomic DNA isolated and then quantified by UV absorbance on a Nanodrop 2000c. What the authors observed across the whole study: Estimated clonotype richness was generally larger for naive than for memory subsets. Incomplete sequencing was indicated by rarefaction of sorted-subset datasets, despite the large sequencing depth. Compared with non-shared clonotypes, the clonotypes found in all four sorted-subset donors had higher generation probabilities. The genetic and exposure-history diversity represented was limited by the small number of donors. Sampling was restricted to blood, and TCR repertoires in tissue are likely to differ from TCR repertoires in blood. Pairwise subsampling indicated that sequencing depth was expected to affect the degree of clonotype sharing among donors. Sharing across four donors was observed for around 5% of naive CD4, over 3% of naive CD8, 2% to 2.5% of memory CD4, and about 0.4% of memory CD8 clonotypes.

Regarding this clone: This receptor's antigen is unknown. Nothing much larger sits one base from this clone, and base qualities are not available.

From the cysteine up to the phenylalanine, the CDR3 has a length of 15 residues. Only the CDR3 DNA is retained, 45 bases long and in frame from the first base. Clipping removes 3 bases from V and 3 bases from J, with 7 as the unmatched junction base count. As encoded in the germline V gene (reference sequence), CDR1 is MNHNY while CDR2 is SVGAGI. Material: naive CD8+ T cells from PBMCs. The intended sense of this specimen's cell subset or site label: CD45RA+CCR7+. The TCR comes from a man aged 18 to 30 in good health. Some clones in this sample may be carry-over from other donors' samples. This sequence uses TRBV6-6 and TRBJ2-5; the junction holds 7 bases that match TRBD1. CDR3 protein: CASSYTGTAEETQYF. The DNA sequence is as follows: TGTGCCAGCAGTTATACAGGGACAGCAGAAGAGACCCAGTACTTC.